The rows below give T cell receptor beta chains drawn from one sample of a study of T cell responses to AZD1222 COVID-19 vaccine. Sequencing used immunoSEQ multiplex PCR; TCRdb keeps in-frame clones, though not all of them. This sample carries some 80,000 clones, approximately 89% of them seen once, and the ten largest clones take 10%. Here the sequenced sample was peripheral blood, taken 28 days after the second dose of the MenACWY control vaccine. These receptors were obtained from an adult who received the MenACWY meningococcal vaccine as a control. The CDR3 runs from the conserved cysteine through the conserved F or W. Fields, in order: CDR3 protein, V gene, D gene, CDR3 length, J gene. The D gene is left open where the match is weak.

CASSPIDRGNTIYF	TRBV18	-	14	TRBJ1-3
CASSRGTGTVEAFF	TRBV7-8	TRBD1	14	TRBJ1-1
CASSQVHRGTEAFF	TRBV4-3	-	14	TRBJ1-1
CASSLRQDGGYTF	TRBV18	-	13	TRBJ1-2
CSVLLRGPGYTF	TRBV29-1	TRBD1	12	TRBJ1-2
CASSLEFGTGRTGELFF	TRBV5-1	TRBD1	17	TRBJ2-2
CASSLSGGAGETQYF	TRBV5-1	-	15	TRBJ2-5
CASSLVPASYNEQFF	TRBV7-9	-	15	TRBJ2-1
CASSPQQGAGAFF	TRBV9	TRBD1	13	TRBJ1-1
CASSEQAGSLNIQYF	TRBV2	-	15	TRBJ2-4
CASSWDSYEQYF	TRBV5-1	TRBD1	12	TRBJ2-7
CASSRGTDTEAFF	TRBV7-9	TRBD1	13	TRBJ1-1
CASSVEANAQYF	TRBV9	-	12	TRBJ2-3
CASSTPGQGTGELFF	TRBV4-3	TRBD1	15	TRBJ2-2
CACSGTGDQHGYTF	TRBV19	TRBD1	14	TRBJ1-2
CASSARTSGGAEEQFF	TRBV19	TRBD2	16	TRBJ2-1
CASSADRESSYEQYF	TRBV6-5	TRBD1	15	TRBJ2-7
CAIGRKTGESGNTIYF	TRBV10-3	TRBD1	16	TRBJ1-3
CASSLMGQGTFEQYF	TRBV5-1	TRBD1	15	TRBJ2-7
CASSLSPTTVYGYTF	TRBV13	-	15	TRBJ1-2
CASGDKRNTGELFF	TRBV11-2	-	14	TRBJ2-2
CASYRDRGYGYTF	TRBV19	TRBD1	13	TRBJ1-2
CASSPQGQAAPLHF	TRBV7-2	TRBD1	14	TRBJ1-6
CASSPSRGDNSPLHF	TRBV6-6	TRBD1	15	TRBJ1-6